Shown below are 5 T cell receptor beta chains from a single sample sequenced in a study of regulatory T cells in long-lasting Graves disease. Documented time point: newly diagnosed GD, antithyroid drugs for less than 3 months. Making the TCR library involved RNA that had been extracted from PBMCs. CDR3 regions were amplified by Arm-PCR using iRepertoire HTBI primers to build TCR beta libraries. Each CDR3 protein is one row after TCRdb ran MiXCR on the multiplex PCR reads. This table has 400,000 to 500,000 distinct CDR3 sequences, about 16% appearing once. In addition, the sample was reused for a study of T cells in Graves' hyperthyroidism and ophthalmopathy.

The sample consisted of peripheral blood mononuclear cells (PBMCs), taken at new diagnosis, from a patient treated with antithyroid drugs. The receptors originated from a woman younger than 45 with Graves disease.

This clonotype was recorded at least ten times. V usage is TRBV7-9 and J usage is TRBJ2-7; 8 bases match TRBD2. Germline assignment: CDR1 SEHNR and CDR2 FQNEAQ (reference sequence). Germline trimming cut 0 bases from V and 0 bases from J; bases unmatched to any gene: 7. CDR3 length: 17 residues. The CDR3 sequence is CASSLALVAGSSYEQYF. The CDR3 coding sequence is TGTGCCAGCAGCTTAGCGCTGGTAGCGGGGAGCTCCTACGAGCAGTACTTC.

This clonotype occurred a few times. Just one base apart from a much larger clone, this may be a read error. The V call is TRBV7-9, the J call TRBJ2-7; D is possibly TRBD1 (5 bases). CDR1 and CDR2 from the germline V gene are SEHNR and FQNEAQ (reference sequence). This CDR3 comprises 16 residues. CDR3 nucleotide sequence: TGTGCCAGCAGCTTAAGCTCCAGGGCCGGCTCCTACGGGCAGTACTTC. This translates into CASSLSSRAGSYGQYF.

The chain links TRBV10-3 to TRBJ1-2, with unresolved D. Trimming took off 0 bases at V and 8 bases at J, with 10 bases between the two ends. This CDR3 has 13 residues. CDR1 and CDR2 from the germline V gene are ENHRY and SYGVKD. This chain's CDR3 is CAISESSLIGYTF. DNA of the CDR3: TGTGCCATCAGTGAGTCGAGCTTGATCGGCTACACCTTC.

This clonotype was seen ten or more times. V usage is TRBV6-5 and J usage is TRBJ1-1; D unresolved. V was clipped by 2 bases and J by 1 base, with 8 bases between them. CDR1 is MNHEY and CDR2 is SVGAGI in the germline V gene. CDR3 length: 14 amino acids. This CDR3 reads CASSYTRENTEAFF. CDR3 coding DNA: TGTGCCAGCAGTTACACCCGGGAGAACACTGAAGCTTTCTTT.

This clonotype was found many times. This chain joins TRBV7-8 and TRBJ1-1, with TRBD1 identical over 8 bases. V shed 2 bases, J shed 1 base, and the junction held 3 bases outside the gene matches. CDR1 is SGHVS and CDR2 is FQNEAQ in the germline V gene. CDR3 length: 15 amino acids. The CDR3 spells CASSLQGAWNTEAFF. Written as DNA, the CDR3 is TGTGCCAGCAGCTTACAGGGGGCCTGGAACACTGAAGCTTTCTTT.